A selection of T cell receptor beta chains follows, all from one sample in a study of shared clonotypes between healthy human individuals. The data were produced by immunoSEQ multiplex PCR, yet TCRdb's version contains in-frame clones alone and is incomplete. This sample carries 470,000 or so clones, about 85% of them seen once, and the ten largest clones take roughly 12%. Specimen: PBMCs. All receptors come from a woman in her thirties or forties in good health. Some clones in this sample may be carry-over from other donors' samples. Each CDR3 is given with its conserved first and last residue. The order of the fields is D gene, V gene, J gene, CDR3 protein. A D gene is named only where the DNA matches it firmly.

TRBD2	TRBV9	TRBJ2-2	CASSALAGSTGELFF
NA	TRBV9	TRBJ2-5	CASSDGLIQETQYF
NA	TRBV15	TRBJ1-4	CATSRVWAGENEKLFF
NA	TRBV5-8	TRBJ2-5	CASSLSGVQVRVTQYF
NA	TRBV5-1	TRBJ1-2	CASSFLTVERGYTF
NA	TRBV5-4	TRBJ2-3	CASSRPGPTDTQYF
NA	TRBV10-3	TRBJ2-7	CAISDSYRDSGYF
TRBD1	TRBV28	TRBJ1-5	CASSTGQGANQPQHF
TRBD1	TRBV18	TRBJ2-2	CASSYRDRGRSTGELFF
TRBD1	TRBV10-1	TRBJ2-7	CASSESGTGGAAYEQYF
NA	TRBV29-1	TRBJ1-1	CSVGRQADTEAFF
NA	TRBV4-3	TRBJ2-3	CASSQVLGNWGTDTQYF
TRBD1	TRBV28	TRBJ2-7	CASSPTGTGAKEQYF
NA	TRBV4-1	TRBJ1-3	CASSQVGNPGDTIYF
NA	TRBV12-5	TRBJ2-2	CASGTGPENTGELFF
TRBD2	TRBV25-1	TRBJ2-1	CASSDSGSYNEQFF
TRBD1	TRBV27	TRBJ1-2	CASRGTGVAGYTF
NA	TRBV10-3	TRBJ2-7	CAISDGGMTYEQYF
NA	TRBV9	TRBJ2-2	CASSDPTRGNTGELFF
TRBD2	TRBV15	NA	CATSREGGSSYEQYF
NA	TRBV5-8	TRBJ2-6	CASTTRVAGANVLTF
TRBD1	TRBV19	TRBJ1-2	CASSPFEGRGHGYTF
NA	TRBV5-6	TRBJ2-7	CASSNPGHDYEQYF
NA	TRBV7-2	TRBJ2-1	CASSYWTTSGEQFF
TRBD1	TRBV10-3	TRBJ1-1	CAISDGQGFAEAFF